This T cell receptor beta chain was sequenced for a study of blood T cells in healthy people across ages. As for the study in general: About one barcoded beta molecule per two T cells came from capture by template switching.

Germline assignment: CDR1 SNHLY and CDR2 FYNNEI. The CDR3 totals 15 residues. Trimming cost V 3 bases and J 5 bases; bases outside gene matches: 6. Then a second PCR, running roughly 7 to 11 cycles, was carried out with a sample-barcoded 5' primer and a J-beta primer mix. A single record per CDR3 protein comes from TCRdb applying MiXCR to the 5' RACE reads. The data hold approximately 1.5 million distinct CDR3 sequences, with roughly 43% observed a single time. The chain links TRBV2 to TRBJ2-1, with 8 bases fitting TRBD2. The clonotype comes from a woman under 30 in good health. The material sequenced was blood. The CDR3 DNA sequence: TGTGCCAGCAGTGATGGGCAGCGGGGGAACAATGAGCAGTTCTTC. This codes for CASSDGQRGNNEQFF.